A single sample is the source of the 23 T cell receptor beta chains below, sequenced in a study of T cell responses to AZD1222 COVID-19 vaccine. Data came from immunoSEQ multiplex PCR; TCRdb stores just in-frame clones and leaves some out. The repertoire holds about 180,000 clones, with just over 90% as singletons. The material sequenced was peripheral blood, taken on day 0 of AZD1222 vaccination. Receptors originate from an adult in good health.

This clone was observed a handful of times. The CDR3 loop reads CASSTGEGNTEAFF. CDR3 nucleotide sequence: TGCGCCAGCAGCACAGGGGAGGGGAACACTGAAGCTTTCTTT. This chain uses TRBV5-1 with TRBJ1-1; 7 bases agree with TRBD1. CDR3 size: 14 residues. Trimming took 4 bases from V and 1 from J; bases not matched to a gene: 4. Per germline, CDR1 SGHRS and CDR2 YFSETQ.

This chain joins TRBV4-1 and TRBJ2-1; unclear D gene. The CDR3 is made up of 17 amino acids. From germline, CDR1 is MGHRA and CDR2 YSYEKL. V was cut by 1 base and J by 6 bases, with 19 bases left in between. The CDR3: CASSQGSSLPVGNEQFF. In DNA form, the CDR3 reads TGCGCCAGCAGCCAAGGGTCGTCGCTCCCCGTTGGCAATGAGCAGTTCTTC.

The rearrangement joins TRBV7-9 to TRBJ1-2; D uncertain. The length of the CDR3 is 17 residues. CDR1 is SEHNR, CDR2 FQNEAQ, per germline (reference sequence). The V end lost 5 bases, the J end lost 3 bases, and 22 bases lay between the germline ends. CDR3 sequence: CASSRRKEGSADYGYTF. The CDR3 DNA reads TGTGCCAGCAGCCGGAGGAAGGAGGGCTCGGCGGACTATGGCTACACCTTC.

The chain uses TRBV9 and TRBJ1-2; the match to TRBD1 covers 8 bases. The CDR3 is 21 amino acids. V lost 2 bases to trimming and J lost 4 bases; unmatched junction nucleotides: 25. Germline-derived CDR1 and CDR2 are SGDLS and YYNGEE. CDR3 sequence (DNA): TGTGCCAGCAGCGTCACCAGGAAAGGACAGGGTAGGAAAGGAAGGGGCTATGGCTACACCTTC. It codes for CASSVTRKGQGRKGRGYGYTF.

This clone was seen just once. This CDR3 reads CATKGGAEAYNEQFF. Here the CDR3 DNA reads TGTGCCACCAAGGGGGGAGCGGAGGCCTACAATGAGCAGTTCTTC. The chain has TRBV24-1 and TRBJ2-1; D is possibly TRBD1 or TRBD2 (6 bases each). Looked up from germline, CDR1 is KGHDR and CDR2 is SFDVKD. The CDR3 totals 15 residues. V gave up 8 bases and J gave up 2 bases, with 15 bases separating them.

The CDR3, as DNA: TGTGCCAGCAGTGCTGGGACGAAACAGCCCCAGCATTTT. It codes for CASSAGTKQPQHF. V and J are TRBV2 and TRBJ1-5, with a tentative D call TRBD1 (5 bases). V lost 4 bases and J lost 7, with 11 bases in between. The CDR3 is 13 amino acids. Germline V CDR1 and CDR2: SNHLY, FYNNEI.

This clone has only one observation. The rearrangement joins TRBV18 to TRBJ1-4; no definite D call. The length of the CDR3 is 15 residues. V was pared by 2 bases and J by 0 bases, with 7 bases between. From germline, CDR1 is KGHSH and CDR2 LQKENI. The CDR3 nucleotides are TGTGCCAGCTCACCAGTCCAGACAACTAATGAAAAACTGTTTTTT. As protein: CASSPVQTTNEKLFF.

This chain joins TRBV2 and TRBJ2-1; TRBD2 is a possible D gene (5 bases). V gave up 7 bases and J gave up 3 bases, with 19 bases separating them. The germline CDR1 and CDR2 sequences are SNHLY and FYNNEI. The CDR3 is 16 amino acids. CDR3: CASTTLSGEIYNEQFF. DNA of the CDR3: TGTGCCAGCACCACCCTCTCCGGGGAGATCTACAATGAGCAGTTCTTC.

This clone was seen a single time. The gene calls are TRBV19 and TRBJ2-1, with TRBD2 matching over 9 bases. The J segment lost 6 bases and the V segment lost 5 bases, leaving 14 bases of the junction unmatched. Germline V gene sequence: CDR1 LNHDA, CDR2 SQIVND (reference sequence). This CDR3 contains 17 residues. The chain's CDR3 is CASSSSREGLRGNEQFF. Here the CDR3 DNA reads TGTGCCAGTAGTTCCTCGCGGGAGGGCCTTCGGGGCAATGAGCAGTTCTTC.

The V gene is TRBV10-1, the J gene TRBJ1-1, with TRBD1 identical over 7 bases. Germline assignment: CDR1 WNHNN and CDR2 SYGVQD (reference sequence). With 4 bases clipped from V and 4 bases from J, the junction kept 6 bases outside the gene matches. The CDR3 is made up of 14 amino acids. The CDR3 DNA is TGCGCCAGCAGTGCGGAGACAGGGTCCACTGAAGCTTTCTTT. Translating gives CASSAETGSTEAFF.

This clone was seen a single time. V gene TRBV5-1 combines with J gene TRBJ1-6, with D unresolved. Between the trimmed V and J ends, which lost 0 bases and 0 bases, there was a span of 10 bases. Germline V gene data show CDR1 as SGHRS and CDR2 as YFSETQ. The CDR3 length is 17 residues. The CDR3 reads CASSLDSGVSYNSPLHF. The CDR3 DNA sequence: TGCGCCAGCAGCTTGGATTCGGGAGTCTCCTATAATTCACCCCTCCACTTT.

J is TRBJ2-7 and V is TRBV4-1, with a possible D match to TRBD1 (6 bases). Trimming cost V 1 base and J 2 bases, with 15 bases left between them. This CDR3 is built from 16 residues. Germline V CDR1 and CDR2: MGHRA, YSYEKL. CDR3 residues: CASSQGHRDTTYEQYF. The CDR3 bases are TGCGCCAGCAGCCAAGGGCACCGGGACACAACCTACGAGCAGTACTTC.

V and J are TRBV19 and TRBJ2-3, with D perhaps assigned TRBD1 or TRBD2 (6 bases each). The V gene's germline CDR1 is LNHDA and CDR2 SQIVND (reference sequence). Trimming shortened V by 3 bases and J by 1 base, and 14 bases separated the two germline ends. The CDR3 covers 16 residues. CDR3 DNA: TGTGCCAGTAGTATCGACTTAGGGGGGCGCACAGATACGCAGTATTTT. Its translation: CASSIDLGGRTDTQYF. Full variable domain (remainder filled in from reference TRBV19 and TRBJ2-3): DGGITQSPKYLFRKEGQNVTLSCEQNLNHDAMYWYRQDPGQGLRLIYYSQIVNDFQKGDIAEGYSVSREKKESFPLTVTSAQKNPTAFYLCASSIDLGGRTDTQYFGPGTRLTVL.

This chain uses TRBV24-1 with TRBJ2-1; D is unclear. The V gene lost 4 bases and the J gene lost 3 bases, with 21 bases spanning the gap. The CDR3 length is 18 residues. Germline V gene data show CDR1 as KGHDR and CDR2 as SFDVKD. The CDR3 reads CATSDTSSGVYSYNEQFF. The CDR3 region has the DNA TGTGCCACCAGTGACACCAGCTCCGGAGTCTATAGCTACAATGAGCAGTTCTTC.

This sequence joins TRBV11-3 and TRBJ2-1, with 7 bases lining up with TRBD2. The CDR3 contains 15 residues. The V gene end was trimmed by 0 bases and the J gene end by 4 bases; junction bases not matched to a gene: 3. The germline gives CDR1 SGHNT, CDR2 YENEEA. CDR3 residues: CASSLDRGEYNEQFF. The CDR3 region has the DNA TGTGCCAGCAGCTTAGATCGGGGGGAATACAATGAGCAGTTCTTC.

The genes are TRBV9 and TRBJ2-3, with TRBD2 matching over 9 bases. The CDR3 covers 16 residues. The germline V gene has CDR1 SGDLS and CDR2 YYNGEE. The V gene end was trimmed by 1 base and the J gene end by 3 bases; junction bases not matched to a gene: 6. The CDR3 spells CASSVLAGGGTDTQYF. DNA of the CDR3: TGTGCCAGCAGCGTATTGGCGGGAGGGGGTACAGATACGCAGTATTTT.

The chain joins TRBV2 to TRBJ1-1; no clear D gene. CDR1 and CDR2 (germline): SNHLY, FYNNEI. Trimming took off 1 base at V and 6 bases at J, with 9 bases between the two ends. The CDR3 totals 13 residues. CDR3 bases: TGTGCCAGCAGTGAAGAGTGGACTTCTGAAGCTTTCTTT. It translates to CASSEEWTSEAFF. Filled out from reference TRBV2 and TRBJ1-1, the complete variable domain reads EPEVTQTPSHQVTQMGQEVILRCVPISNHLYFYWYRQILGQKVEFLVSFYNNEISEKSEIFDDQFSVERPDGSNFTLKIRSTKLEDSAMYFCASSEEWTSEAFFGQGTRLTVV.

V is TRBV6-2 or TRBV6-3 and J is TRBJ1-6; D is ambiguous. Germline V gene data show CDR1 as MNHEY and CDR2 as SVGEGT. V was clipped by 5 bases and J by 8 bases, with 13 bases between them. This CDR3 has 14 residues. In DNA, the CDR3 is TGTGCCAGCAGTCTAAGACCTAAGGATTCACCCCTCCACTTT. Its translation is CASSLRPKDSPLHF.

V and J are TRBV27 and TRBJ1-3; maybe TRBD1 (6 bases). Trimming left V 5 bases short and J 7 bases short, with 21 bases between. The CDR3 is 16 residues long. The V gene's germline CDR1 is MNHEY and CDR2 SMNVEV (reference sequence). DNA of the CDR3: TGTGCCAGCAGTCCCTCGGGGGGCGAATTGTGGAACACCATATATTTT. Amino acid sequence: CASSPSGGELWNTIYF.

This clone was seen once. The V and J genes are TRBV9 and TRBJ1-1; 7 bases match TRBD1. CDR1 and CDR2 (germline): SGDLS, YYNGEE. The trim removed 4 bases at V and 4 bases at J, leaving 10 bases unmatched. This CDR3 is built from 15 residues. In DNA form, the CDR3 reads TGTGCCAGCAGCCCTTACCCCCAGGGGGGCACTGAAGCTTTCTTT. This translates into CASSPYPQGGTEAFF.

This chain connects TRBV13 to TRBJ2-2; 8 nucleotides agree with TRBD2. The CDR3 covers 15 residues. V was pared by 4 bases and J by 3 bases, with 4 bases of the junction left unmatched. Germline-derived CDR1 and CDR2 are PRHDT and FYEKMQ (reference sequence). CDR3 loop: CASSWRGADTGELFF. The CDR3 DNA reads TGTGCCAGCAGCTGGCGGGGGGCGGACACCGGGGAGCTGTTTTTT.

The chain has TRBV5-1 and TRBJ1-2; perhaps TRBD1 as D (5 bases). Germline CDR1 SGHRS, CDR2 YFSETQ. This CDR3 contains 16 residues. Trimming shortened V by 7 bases and J by 2 bases, and 21 bases separated the two germline ends. CDR3 sequence: CASGSSSGGRNYGYTF. The CDR3, as DNA: TGCGCCAGCGGCTCCAGTTCGGGGGGACGGAACTATGGCTACACCTTC.

The CDR3 is CASSEVGGVNLGAQYF. Here the CDR3 DNA reads TGTGCCAGCAGTGAAGTTGGTGGGGTAAATCTAGGGGCCCAGTACTTC. The V and J genes are TRBV6-1 and TRBJ2-5; possibly TRBD1 for D (5 bases). CDR3 size: 16 residues. Germline CDR1 reads MNHNS; CDR2 reads SASEGT. V dropped 1 base and J dropped 9 bases, with 21 bases sitting between them.